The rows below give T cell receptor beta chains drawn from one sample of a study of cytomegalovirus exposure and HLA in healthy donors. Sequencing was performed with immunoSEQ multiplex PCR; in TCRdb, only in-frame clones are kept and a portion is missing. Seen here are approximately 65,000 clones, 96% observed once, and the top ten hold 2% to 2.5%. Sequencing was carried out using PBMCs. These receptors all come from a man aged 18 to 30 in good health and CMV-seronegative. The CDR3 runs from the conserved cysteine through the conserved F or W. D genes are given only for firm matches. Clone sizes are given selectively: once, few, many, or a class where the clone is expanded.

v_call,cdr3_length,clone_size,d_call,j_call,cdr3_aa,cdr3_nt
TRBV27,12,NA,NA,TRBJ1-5,CASRETGQPQHF,TGTGCCAGCCGGGAGACCGGTCAGCCCCAGCATTTT
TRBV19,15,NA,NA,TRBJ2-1,CASSLMSGPRNEQFF,TGTGCCAGTAGTCTGATGAGCGGGCCCCGAAATGAGCAGTTCTTC
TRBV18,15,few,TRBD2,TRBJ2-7,CASSPTSGSNYEQYF,TGTGCCAGCTCCCCGACTAGCGGGAGTAACTACGAGCAGTACTTC
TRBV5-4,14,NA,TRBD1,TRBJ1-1,CASSPDRDDTEAFF,TGTGCCAGCAGCCCGGACAGGGATGACACTGAAGCTTTCTTT
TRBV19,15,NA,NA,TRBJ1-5,CASSMRDYSNQPQHF,TGTGCCAGTAGTATGAGGGATTATAGCAATCAGCCCCAGCATTTT
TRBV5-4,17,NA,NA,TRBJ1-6,CASSLAGGGLKNSPLHF,TGTGCCAGCAGCTTGGCTGGGGGGGGCCTTAAAAATTCACCCCTCCACTTT
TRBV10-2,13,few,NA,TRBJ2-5,CASSGLPPQTQYF,TGCGCCAGCAGTGGACTCCCACCTCAGACCCAGTACTTC
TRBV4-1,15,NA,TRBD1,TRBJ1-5,CASSQDGDRGQPQHF,TGCGCCAGCAGCCAAGATGGGGACAGGGGTCAGCCCCAGCATTTT
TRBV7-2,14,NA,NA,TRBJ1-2,CASSPQGSGYGYTF,TGTGCCAGCAGCCCGCAGGGGAGCGGCTATGGCTACACCTTC
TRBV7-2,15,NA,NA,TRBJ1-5,CASSLAGQLNQPQHF,TGTGCCAGCAGCTTAGCAGGACAGCTTAATCAGCCCCAGCATTTT
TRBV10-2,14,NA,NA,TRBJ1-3,CASSESASGNTIYF,TGCGCCAGCAGTGAGTCGGCATCTGGAAACACCATATATTTT
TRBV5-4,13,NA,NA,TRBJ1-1,CASTYGGGTEAFF,TGTGCCAGCACTTACGGGGGAGGGACTGAAGCTTTCTTT
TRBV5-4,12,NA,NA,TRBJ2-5,CASSLASETQYF,TGTGCCAGCAGCTTGGCCTCGGAGACCCAGTACTTC
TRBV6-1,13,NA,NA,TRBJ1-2,CASSAEGNYGYTF,TGTGCCAGCAGTGCCGAGGGAAACTATGGCTACACCTTC
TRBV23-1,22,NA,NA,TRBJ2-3,CASSQYSPGDTRPRSSTDTQYF,TGCGCCAGCAGTCAATATAGCCCTGGGGACACTAGACCCAGATCTAGCACAGATACGCAGTATTTT